This T cell receptor beta chain originates from a study of shared clonotypes between healthy human individuals. Here immunoSEQ multiplex PCR was the method, and the copy in TCRdb shows in-frame clones only, minus some. The sample yields about 1 million clones, about 75% seen once. The ends lost 6 bases at V and 4 bases at J; junction bases unmatched: 8. Germline CDR1 reads MDHEN; CDR2 reads SYDVKM. The CDR3 totals 15 residues. This chain joins TRBV28 and TRBJ2-3; TRBD1 matches at 9 bases. The specimen was memory CD4+ T cells sorted from blood. The subset denotes: CD45RA-negative fraction. The TCR comes from a man aged 18 to 30 in good health. The CDR3: CASSHGTGFPDTQYF. As DNA, the CDR3 is TGTGCCAGCAGCCACGGGACAGGGTTTCCAGATACGCAGTATTTT.